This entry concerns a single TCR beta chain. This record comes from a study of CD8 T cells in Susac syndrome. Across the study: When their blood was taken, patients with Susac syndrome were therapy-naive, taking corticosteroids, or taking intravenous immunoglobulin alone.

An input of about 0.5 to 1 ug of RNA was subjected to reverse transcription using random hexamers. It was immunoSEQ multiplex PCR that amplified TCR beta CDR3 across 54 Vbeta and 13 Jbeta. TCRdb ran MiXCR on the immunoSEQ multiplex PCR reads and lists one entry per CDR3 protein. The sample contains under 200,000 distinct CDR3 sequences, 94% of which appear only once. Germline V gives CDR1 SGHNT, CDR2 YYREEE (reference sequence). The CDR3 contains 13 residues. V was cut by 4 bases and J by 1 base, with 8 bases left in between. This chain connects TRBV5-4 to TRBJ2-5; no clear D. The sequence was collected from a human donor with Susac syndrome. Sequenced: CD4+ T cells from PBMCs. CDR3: CASSTGSQETQYF. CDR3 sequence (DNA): TGTGCCAGCAGCACCGGGTCCCAAGAGACCCAGTACTTC. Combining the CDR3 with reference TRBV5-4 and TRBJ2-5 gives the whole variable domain ETGVTQSPTHLIKTRGQQVTLRCSSQSGHNTVSWYQQALGQGPQFIFQYYREEENGRGNFPPRFSGLQFPNYSSELNVNALELDDSALYLCASSTGSQETQYFGPGTRLLVL.